Each of the 13 T cell receptor beta chains below was sequenced from the same sample in a study of blood T cells in healthy people across ages. A second PCR of about 6 to 11 cycles used a sample-barcoded 5' primer and a J-beta primer mix. TCRdb re-called the 5' RACE reads through MiXCR, storing one row per CDR3 protein. The table includes just under 900,000 distinct CDR3 sequences, more than 25% detected once. Sequences were obtained from blood. The receptors were gathered from a woman aged 80 or over in good health.

Notes on this clonotype: A much larger clone differs from this one at a single base, so this may be a read error. The chain recombines TRBV20-1 with TRBJ2-5; 11 nucleotides agree with TRBD1. TRBJ2-7 matches the DNA end more closely, so the J call is doubtful. The CDR3 has 15 residues. Germline V gene data show CDR1 as DFQATT and CDR2 as SNEGSKA (reference sequence). CDR3 region: CSAREAGQGAYEQYF. CDR3 bases: TGCAGTGCTAGAGAAGCGGGACAGGGGGCCTACGAGCAGTACTTC.

V and J are TRBV6-1 and TRBJ1-1; D not resolved. The germline V gene has CDR1 MNHNS and CDR2 SASEGT. This CDR3 comprises 15 residues. Deletions cut 1 base from V and 1 base from J, with 10 bases between. CDR3 nucleotide sequence: TGTGCCAGCAGTGAAGTCACGTTAGGGAACACTGAAGCTTTCTTT. This sequence encodes CASSEVTLGNTEAFF.

The V call is TRBV7-2, the J call TRBJ1-5; a weak D match, TRBD1 (5 bases). Germline V gene sequence: CDR1 SGHTA, CDR2 FQGNSA. The CDR3 runs to 14 residues. V lost 2 bases, J lost 5 bases, and 10 bases lay in between. CDR3 loop: CASSLKGRDQPQHF. CDR3 nucleotides: TGTGCCAGCAGCTTAAAGGGGAGGGATCAGCCCCAGCATTTT.

V is TRBV5-1 and J is TRBJ2-7, with 8 bases identical to TRBD2. The junction had 19 bases not matched to a gene; V was cut back by 1 base and J by 10 bases. This CDR3 has 17 residues. Germline CDR1 reads SGHRS; CDR2 reads YFSETQ. The CDR3: CASSLYKTGLAKNSQYF. CDR3 in DNA: TGCGCCAGCAGCTTGTATAAAACAGGACTAGCCAAAAACAGTCAGTACTTC.

The chain couples TRBV20-1 to TRBJ2-7, with 10 bases lining up with TRBD1. This CDR3 is 16 amino acids long. The germline CDR1 and CDR2 sequences are DFQATT and SNEGSKA (reference sequence). J lost 7 bases, V lost 5 bases, and 17 bases had no gene match. CDR3 DNA sequence: TGCAGTGCTGGAGGGACAGGGGTCGCGAGATACAATGAGCAGTACTTC. Amino acids: CSAGGTGVARYNEQYF.

Of note for this clonotype: A much larger clone differs by one base, so this may be a read error. The CDR3 protein is CSGARGADGYTF. The CDR3 DNA sequence: TGCAGCGGGGCGAGAGGGGCAGATGGCTACACCTTC. The chain is built from TRBV29-1 and TRBJ1-2, with a tentative D call TRBD1 (5 bases). Germline-derived CDR1 and CDR2 are SQVTM and ANQGSEA. The CDR3 is 12 amino acids. The germline V and J ends were trimmed by 7 bases and 6 bases, with 15 bases remaining between them. The whole variable domain, remainder taken from reference TRBV29-1 and TRBJ1-2, is SAVISQKPSRDICQRGTSLTIQCQVDSQVTMMFWYRQQPGQSLTLIATANQGSEATYESGFVIDKFPISRPNLTFSTLTVSNMSPEDSSIYLCSGARGADGYTFGSGTRLTVV.

The J gene is TRBJ1-5, the V gene TRBV2; D unresolved. The CDR3 contains 15 residues. V was trimmed by 8 bases and J by 4 bases, leaving 18 bases between them. Germline values: CDR1 SNHLY, CDR2 FYNNEI. The CDR3 region has the DNA TGTGCCAGCGGGGTAGGGATTTTGAAAAATCAGCCCCAGCATTTT. This gives the protein CASGVGILKNQPQHF.

This clonotype was picked up many times. The chain combines TRBV11-2 with TRBJ2-1, with 7 bases that match TRBD2. This CDR3 spans 15 amino acids. Trimming at V came to 5 bases and at J to 5 bases, leaving 9 bases not matched to a gene. The V gene's germline CDR1 is SGHAT and CDR2 FQNNGV. The CDR3 sequence: CASSLRTSWDNEQFF. Here the CDR3 DNA reads TGTGCCAGCAGCCTCCGGACTAGTTGGGACAATGAGCAGTTCTTC.

This clonotype was seen a handful of times. The J gene is TRBJ2-2, the V gene TRBV12-3 or TRBV12-4; weak D call: TRBD2 (5 bases). This CDR3 contains 14 residues. Trimming cost V 3 bases and J 3 bases, with 8 bases left between them. CDR3 sequence: CASSFNGDTGELFF. CDR3 in DNA: TGTGCCAGCAGTTTTAACGGGGACACCGGGGAGCTGTTTTTT.

This clonotype has a handful of counts. The V call is TRBV11-2, the J call TRBJ2-1; 10 bases are a match to TRBD2. Trimming cost V 2 bases and J 1 base; bases outside gene matches: 8. CDR1 is SGHAT and CDR2 is FQNNGV in the germline V gene. The CDR3 has 18 amino acids. CDR3 bases: TGTGCCAGCAGCTTATACCCGTGGACTAGCGGTTCCTACAATGAGCAGTTCTTC. This codes for CASSLYPWTSGSYNEQFF. Full variable domain (remainder filled in from reference TRBV11-2 and TRBJ2-1): EAGVAQSPRYKIIEKRQSVAFWCNPISGHATLYWYQQILGQGPKLLIQFQNNGVVDDSQLPKDRFSAERLKGVDSTLKIQPAKLEDSAVYLCASSLYPWTSGSYNEQFFGPGTRLTVL.

This clonotype was picked up many times. The V and J genes are TRBV7-2 and TRBJ2-5; D may be TRBD1 (6 bases). V lost 3 bases and J lost 5, with 13 bases in between. This CDR3 comprises 14 residues. Germline lookup yields CDR1 SGHTA and CDR2 FQGNSA. CDR3 loop: CASSFEGVVETQYF. CDR3 in DNA: TGTGCCAGCAGCTTTGAGGGGGTAGTGGAGACCCAGTACTTC.

This clonotype was counted at least ten times. The chain uses TRBV7-2 and TRBJ2-1, with D perhaps matching TRBD1 (6 bases). Trimming shortened V by 6 bases and J by 4 bases, and 13 bases separated the two germline ends. In germline, CDR1 is SGHTA, CDR2 FQGNSA. This CDR3 region has 14 residues. This chain's CDR3 is CASSLRTVYNEQFF. For the CDR3, the DNA is TGTGCCAGCAGTCTAAGGACAGTTTACAATGAGCAGTTCTTC.

In its sample, this clonotype was seen many times. V and J are TRBV29-1 and TRBJ2-1; D gene uncertain. Per germline, CDR1 SQVTM and CDR2 ANQGSEA. The V end was cut by 5 bases, the J end by 0 bases, with 8 bases between. The CDR3 contains 13 residues. CDR3 nucleotide sequence: TGCAGCGTTATCTCGAGCTCCTACAATGAGCAGTTCTTC. Residues: CSVISSSYNEQFF.